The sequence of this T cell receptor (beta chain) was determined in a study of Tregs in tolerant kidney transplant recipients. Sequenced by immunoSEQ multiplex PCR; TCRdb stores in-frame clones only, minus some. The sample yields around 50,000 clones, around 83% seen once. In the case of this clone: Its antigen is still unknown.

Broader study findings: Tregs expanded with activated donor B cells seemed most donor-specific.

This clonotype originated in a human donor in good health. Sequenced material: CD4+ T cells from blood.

CDR3 amino acids: CASSLESVYGYTF. The CDR3 bases are TGTGCCAGCAGCCTCGAGTCGGTATATGGCTACACCTTC. This rearrangement joins TRBV6-5 to TRBJ1-2, with D uncertain. Germline V CDR1 and CDR2: MNHEY, SVGAGI. The CDR3 is 13 residues long. V was trimmed by 6 bases and J by 5 bases, leaving 13 bases between them.